Below are 9 T cell receptor beta chains sequenced from a single sample in a study of blood T cells in healthy people across ages (dated by TCRdb to between 2014 and 2017). Library method: 5' RACE. TCRdb names Illumina HiSeq 2500 as the instrument used. The second PCR ran for roughly 7 to 11 cycles and used a J-beta primer mix along with a sample-barcoded 5' primer. TCRdb redid the processing of the public reads, applying fastp at Q25 and MiXCR, and retained in-frame beta chains. All rows with the same CDR3 protein become a single entry with the most common DNA and genes. In all, the sample holds over 1,500,000 distinct CDR3 sequences, and roughly 50% of those were seen once. Clones ranked in the top ten supply about 2.1% of the sample. Sequencing was done on a sample of blood. The receptors were gathered from a woman in her forties in good health.

The V gene is TRBV12-3 or TRBV12-4, the J gene TRBJ2-3, with D unclear. This CDR3 is built from 13 residues. V was trimmed by 8 bases and J by 4 bases, leaving 13 bases between them. DNA of the CDR3: TGTGCCAGCGCACCCAATTCGCCAGATACGCAGTATTTT. Translated: CASAPNSPDTQYF.

This clonotype appeared a few times. The CDR3 nucleotides read TGTGCCAGCAGTTTGGGACTAGCGGTGGCAGAGACCCAGTACTTC. Translated, it gives CASSLGLAVAETQYF. The rearrangement uses TRBV12-3 or TRBV12-4 and TRBJ2-5, with 11 positions matching TRBD2. CDR3 length equals 15 residues. V gave up 3 bases and J gave up 4 bases; unmatched junction bases: 4.

The chain recombines TRBV20-1 with TRBJ1-5; 9 bases map to TRBD1. This CDR3 comprises 14 residues. Germline-derived CDR1 and CDR2 are DFQATT and SNEGSKA (reference sequence). The junction had 6 bases not matched to a gene; V was cut back by 3 bases and J by 6 bases. The CDR3 DNA reads TGCAGTGCTAGGTGGACAGGGGAGCGTCAGCCCCAGCATTTT. The encoded protein is CSARWTGERQPQHF.

DNA for the CDR3: TGTGCCAGCAGCCAAGGTCCCACAGAACAAGAGACCCAGTACTTC. Protein product: CASSQGPTEQETQYF. The chain joins TRBV3-1 to TRBJ2-5; D is unclear. V was cut by 1 base and J by 2 bases, with 11 bases left in between. The length of the CDR3 is 15 residues. The germline gives CDR1 LGHDT, CDR2 YNNKEL (reference sequence).

This chain joins TRBV20-1 and TRBJ2-5, with unresolved D. The ends were cut back, 6 bases at V and 4 bases at J, with 15 bases in the middle. CDR1 is DFQATT and CDR2 is SNEGSKA in the germline V gene (reference sequence). The CDR3 contains 13 residues. The CDR3 region is CSAQGPQRETQYF. The CDR3 DNA reads as TGCAGTGCCCAAGGGCCCCAACGAGAGACCCAGTACTTC.

The rearrangement uses TRBV6-6 and TRBJ2-7; TRBD1 agrees at 9 bases. After removal of 6 bases from V and 0 bases from J, the junction contained 12 bases not matched to a gene. This CDR3 contains 17 residues. Per germline, CDR1 MNHNY and CDR2 SVGAGI (reference sequence). DNA of the CDR3: TGTGCCAGCAGGCCCGTACCGGGACAGGGAAGCTCCTACGAGCAGTACTTC. The encoded protein is CASRPVPGQGSSYEQYF.

The chain carries TRBV9 and TRBJ2-5, with 8 bases matching TRBD2. CDR1 is SGDLS, CDR2 YYNGEE, per germline. V was clipped by 6 bases and J by 4 bases; unmatched bases: 8. The CDR3 totals 14 residues. CDR3 loop: CASNGGGPGETQYF. CDR3 in DNA: TGTGCCAGCAATGGCGGGGGGCCTGGAGAGACCCAGTACTTC.

This clonotype was detected only a few times. The V call is TRBV18, the J call TRBJ2-3; no firm D call. Looked up from germline, CDR1 is KGHSH and CDR2 is LQKENI. The V gene lost 4 bases and the J gene lost 5 bases, with 16 bases spanning the gap. CDR3 size: 15 residues. CDR3: CASSRSTYGVDTQYF. In DNA form, the CDR3 reads TGTGCCAGCTCACGGTCAACGTATGGGGTAGATACGCAGTATTTT.

This clonotype has a handful of counts. This chain links TRBV6-5 with TRBJ2-7; 7 bases fit TRBD1. CDR3 length equals 12 residues. Trimming cost V 11 bases and J 2 bases; bases outside gene matches: 6. Germline values: CDR1 MNHEY, CDR2 SVGAGI. CDR3 nucleotide sequence: TGTGCCGTCGGGGACAGCCCCTACGAGCAGTACTTC. Its protein product is CAVGDSPYEQYF.